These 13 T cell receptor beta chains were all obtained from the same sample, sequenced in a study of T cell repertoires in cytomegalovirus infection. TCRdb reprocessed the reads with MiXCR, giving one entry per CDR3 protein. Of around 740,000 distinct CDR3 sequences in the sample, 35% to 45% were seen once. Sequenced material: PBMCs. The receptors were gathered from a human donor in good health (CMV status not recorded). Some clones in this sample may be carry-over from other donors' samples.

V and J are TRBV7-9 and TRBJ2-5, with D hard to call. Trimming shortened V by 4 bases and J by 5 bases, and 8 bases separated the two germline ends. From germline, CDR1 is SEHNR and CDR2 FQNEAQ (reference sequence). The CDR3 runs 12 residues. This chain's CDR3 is CASSSAWETQYF. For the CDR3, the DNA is TGTGCCAGCAGCTCCGCTTGGGAGACCCAGTACTTC. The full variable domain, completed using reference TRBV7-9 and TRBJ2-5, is DTGVSQNPRHKITKRGQNVTFRCDPISEHNRLYWYRQTLGQGPEFLTYFQNEAQLEKSRLLSDRFSAERPKGSFSTLEIQRTEQGDSAMYLCASSSAWETQYFGPGTRLLVL.

This chain's CDR3 is CASSFYTGVQETQYF. CDR3 in DNA: TGTGCCAGCAGCTTTTATACGGGAGTACAAGAGACCCAGTACTTC. The chain combines TRBV7-2 with TRBJ2-5, with a possible D match to TRBD2 (6 bases). Germline V gives CDR1 SGHTA, CDR2 FQGNSA. V was trimmed by 3 bases and J by 2 bases, leaving 13 bases between them. CDR3 length equals 15 residues.

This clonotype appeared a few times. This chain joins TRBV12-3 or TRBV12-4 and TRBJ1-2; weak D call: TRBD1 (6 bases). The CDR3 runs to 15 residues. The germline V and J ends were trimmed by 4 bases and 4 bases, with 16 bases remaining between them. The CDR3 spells CASSSVQGRAYGYTF. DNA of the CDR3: TGTGCCAGCAGTTCGGTACAGGGCCGAGCCTATGGCTACACCTTC.

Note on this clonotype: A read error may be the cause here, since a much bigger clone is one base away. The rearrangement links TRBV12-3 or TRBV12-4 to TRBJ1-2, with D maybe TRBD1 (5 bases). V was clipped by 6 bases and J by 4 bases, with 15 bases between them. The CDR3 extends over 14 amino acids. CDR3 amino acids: CASRPGIGVYGYTF. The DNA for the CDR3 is TGTGCCAGCAGGCCAGGGATAGGGGTCTATGGCTACACCTTC.

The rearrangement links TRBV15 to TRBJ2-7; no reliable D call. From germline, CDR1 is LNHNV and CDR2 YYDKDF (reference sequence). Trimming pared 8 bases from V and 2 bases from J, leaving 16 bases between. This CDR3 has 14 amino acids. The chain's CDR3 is CATAEWLTAYEQYF. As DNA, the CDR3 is TGTGCCACCGCGGAGTGGTTAACCGCCTACGAGCAGTACTTC.

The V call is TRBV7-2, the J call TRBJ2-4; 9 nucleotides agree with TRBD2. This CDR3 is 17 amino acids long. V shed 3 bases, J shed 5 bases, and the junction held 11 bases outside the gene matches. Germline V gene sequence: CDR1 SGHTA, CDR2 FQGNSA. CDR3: CASSFLGAGGQQNIQYF. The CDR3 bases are TGTGCCAGCAGCTTTTTAGGGGCGGGGGGGCAGCAAAACATTCAGTACTTC.

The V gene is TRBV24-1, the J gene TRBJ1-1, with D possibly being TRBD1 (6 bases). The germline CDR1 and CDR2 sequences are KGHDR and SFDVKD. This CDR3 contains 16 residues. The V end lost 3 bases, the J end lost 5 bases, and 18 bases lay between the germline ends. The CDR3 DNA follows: TGTGCCACCAGTGATCGCGGCTCTGAGGGGGGGACTGAAGCTTTCTTT. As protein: CATSDRGSEGGTEAFF.

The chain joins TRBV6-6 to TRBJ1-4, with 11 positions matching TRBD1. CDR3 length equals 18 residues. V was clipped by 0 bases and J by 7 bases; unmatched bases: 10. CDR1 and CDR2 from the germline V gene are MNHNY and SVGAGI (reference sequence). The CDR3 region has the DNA TGTGCCAGCAGTTACTCGAAGGGTGCCGGACAGGGGGCTGAAAAACTGTTTTTT. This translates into CASSYSKGAGQGAEKLFF.

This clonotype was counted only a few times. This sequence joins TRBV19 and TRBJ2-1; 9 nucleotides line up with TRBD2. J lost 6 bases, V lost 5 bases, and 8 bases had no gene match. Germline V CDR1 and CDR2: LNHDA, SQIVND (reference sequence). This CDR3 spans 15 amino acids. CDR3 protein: CASSFAGGPLNEQFF. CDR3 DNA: TGTGCCAGTAGTTTTGCGGGAGGGCCGCTCAATGAGCAGTTCTTC.

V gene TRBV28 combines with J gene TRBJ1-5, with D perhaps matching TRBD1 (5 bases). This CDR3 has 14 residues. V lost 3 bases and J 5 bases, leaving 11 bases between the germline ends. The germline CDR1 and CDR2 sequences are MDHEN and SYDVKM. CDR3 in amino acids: CASSFFGGDQPQHF. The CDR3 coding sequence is TGTGCCAGCAGTTTTTTCGGGGGTGATCAGCCCCAGCATTTT.

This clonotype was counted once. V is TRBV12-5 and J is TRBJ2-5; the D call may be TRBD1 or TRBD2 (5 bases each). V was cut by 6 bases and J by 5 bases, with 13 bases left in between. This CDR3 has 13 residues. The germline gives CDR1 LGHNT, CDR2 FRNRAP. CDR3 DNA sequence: TGTGCTAGTGGCGGGGCCAGAGGGGAGACCCAGTACTTC. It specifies CASGGARGETQYF. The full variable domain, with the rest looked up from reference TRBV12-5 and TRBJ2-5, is DARVTQTPRHKVTEMGQEVTMRCQPILGHNTVFWYRQTMMQGLELLAYFRNRAPLDDSGMPKDRFSAEMPDATLATLKIQPSEPRDSAVYFCASGGARGETQYFGPGTRLLVL.

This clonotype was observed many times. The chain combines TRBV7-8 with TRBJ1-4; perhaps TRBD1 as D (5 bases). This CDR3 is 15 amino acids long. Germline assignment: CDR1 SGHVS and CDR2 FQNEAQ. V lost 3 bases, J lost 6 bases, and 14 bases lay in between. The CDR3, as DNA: TGTGCCAGCAGCTTCGGGGGGAGAAAGGATGAAAAACTGTTTTTT. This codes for CASSFGGRKDEKLFF.

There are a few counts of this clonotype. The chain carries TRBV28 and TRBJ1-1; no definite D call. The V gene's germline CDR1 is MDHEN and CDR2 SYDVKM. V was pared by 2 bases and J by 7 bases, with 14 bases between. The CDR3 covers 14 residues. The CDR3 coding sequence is TGTGCCAGCAGTTTAGGGCGGTCTTATGGTGAAGCTTTCTTT. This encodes CASSLGRSYGEAFF.